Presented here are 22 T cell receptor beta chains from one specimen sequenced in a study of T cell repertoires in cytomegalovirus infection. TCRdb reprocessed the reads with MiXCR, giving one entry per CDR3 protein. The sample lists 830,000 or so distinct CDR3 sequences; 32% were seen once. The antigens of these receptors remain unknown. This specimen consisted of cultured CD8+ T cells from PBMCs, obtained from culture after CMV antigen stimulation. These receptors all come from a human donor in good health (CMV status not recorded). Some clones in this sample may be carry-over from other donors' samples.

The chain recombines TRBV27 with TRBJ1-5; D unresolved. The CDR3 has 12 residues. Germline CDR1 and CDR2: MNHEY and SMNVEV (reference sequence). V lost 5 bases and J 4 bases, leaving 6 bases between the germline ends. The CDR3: CASSGRNQPQHF. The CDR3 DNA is TGTGCCAGCAGTGGAAGAAATCAGCCCCAGCATTTT.

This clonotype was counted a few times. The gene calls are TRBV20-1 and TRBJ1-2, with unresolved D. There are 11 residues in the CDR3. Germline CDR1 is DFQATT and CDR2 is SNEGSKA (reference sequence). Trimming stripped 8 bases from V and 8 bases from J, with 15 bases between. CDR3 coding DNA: TGCAGTTTGCAAAGAGGTCGGGGCTACACCTTC. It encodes CSLQRGRGYTF.

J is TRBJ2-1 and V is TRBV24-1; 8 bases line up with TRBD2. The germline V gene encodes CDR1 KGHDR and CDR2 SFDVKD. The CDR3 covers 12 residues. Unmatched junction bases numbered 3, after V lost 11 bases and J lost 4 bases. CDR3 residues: CAIGGAYNEQFF. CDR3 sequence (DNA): TGTGCCATCGGGGGGGCGTACAATGAGCAGTTCTTC.

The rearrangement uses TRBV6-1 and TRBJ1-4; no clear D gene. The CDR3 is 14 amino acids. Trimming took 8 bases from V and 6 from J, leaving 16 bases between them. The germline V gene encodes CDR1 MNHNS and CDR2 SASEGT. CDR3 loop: CASSESPLDEKLFF. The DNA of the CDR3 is TGTGCCAGCTCTGAAAGCCCCCTAGATGAAAAACTGTTTTTT.

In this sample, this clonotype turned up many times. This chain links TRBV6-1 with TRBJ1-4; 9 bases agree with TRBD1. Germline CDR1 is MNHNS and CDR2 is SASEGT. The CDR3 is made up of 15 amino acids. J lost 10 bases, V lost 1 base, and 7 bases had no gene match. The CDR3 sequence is CASSEEGQGIRKLFF. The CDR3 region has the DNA TGTGCCAGCAGTGAAGAGGGACAGGGCATTAGAAAACTGTTTTTT.

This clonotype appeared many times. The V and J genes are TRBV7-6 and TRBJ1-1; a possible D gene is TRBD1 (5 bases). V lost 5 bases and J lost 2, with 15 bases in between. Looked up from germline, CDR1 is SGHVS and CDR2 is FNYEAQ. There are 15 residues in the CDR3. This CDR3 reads CASSQAFGGNTEAFF. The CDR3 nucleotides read TGTGCCAGCAGCCAAGCCTTTGGGGGAAACACTGAAGCTTTCTTT.

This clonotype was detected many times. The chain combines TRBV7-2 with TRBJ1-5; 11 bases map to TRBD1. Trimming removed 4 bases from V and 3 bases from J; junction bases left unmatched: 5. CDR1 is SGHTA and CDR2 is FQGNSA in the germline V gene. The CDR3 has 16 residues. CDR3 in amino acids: CASSSPGQGDNQPQHF. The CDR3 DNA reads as TGTGCCAGCAGCTCGCCGGGACAGGGGGACAATCAGCCCCAGCATTTT.

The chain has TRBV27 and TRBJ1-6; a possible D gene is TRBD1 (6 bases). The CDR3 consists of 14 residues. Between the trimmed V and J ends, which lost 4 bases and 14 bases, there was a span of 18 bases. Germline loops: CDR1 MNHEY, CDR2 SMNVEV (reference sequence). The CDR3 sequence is CASSWEGGLSSLHF. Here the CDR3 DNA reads TGTGCCAGCAGTTGGGAAGGGGGGTTATCATCCCTCCACTTT.

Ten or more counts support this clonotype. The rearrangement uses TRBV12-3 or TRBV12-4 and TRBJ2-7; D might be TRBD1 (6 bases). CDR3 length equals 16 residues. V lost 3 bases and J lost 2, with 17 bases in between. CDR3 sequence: CASSFRLDRKPYEQYF. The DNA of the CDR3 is TGTGCCAGCAGTTTTAGGCTGGACAGAAAGCCCTACGAGCAGTACTTC.

In DNA, the CDR3 is TGTGCCAGCAGTTACCGCGGGGGGGCCGGGGAGCTGTTTTTT. As protein: CASSYRGGAGELFF. The genes are TRBV6-2 or TRBV6-3 and TRBJ2-2, with TRBD2 identical over 9 bases. V lost 2 bases and J lost 6; bases outside the gene matches: 1. This CDR3 is 14 amino acids long. Per germline, CDR1 MNHEY and CDR2 SVGEGT.

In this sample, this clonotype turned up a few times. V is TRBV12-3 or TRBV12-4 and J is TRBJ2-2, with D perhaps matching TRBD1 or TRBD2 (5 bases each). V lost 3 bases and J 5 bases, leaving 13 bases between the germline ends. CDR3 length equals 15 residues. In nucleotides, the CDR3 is TGTGCCAGCAGTTTTTCCCCGGGACCGACCGGGGAGCTGTTTTTT. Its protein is CASSFSPGPTGELFF.

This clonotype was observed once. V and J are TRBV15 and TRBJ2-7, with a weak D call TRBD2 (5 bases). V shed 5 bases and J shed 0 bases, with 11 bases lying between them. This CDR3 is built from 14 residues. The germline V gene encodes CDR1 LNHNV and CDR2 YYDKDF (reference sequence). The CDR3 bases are TGTGCCACCAGCCATGGACGGGGCTCCTACGAGCAGTACGTC. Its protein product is CATSHGRGSYEQYV.

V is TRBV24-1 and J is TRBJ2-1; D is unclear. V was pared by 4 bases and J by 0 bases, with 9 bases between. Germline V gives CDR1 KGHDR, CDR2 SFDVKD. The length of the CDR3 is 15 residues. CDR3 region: CATSDPTISYNEQFF. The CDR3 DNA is TGTGCCACCAGTGACCCCACCATCTCCTACAATGAGCAGTTCTTC.

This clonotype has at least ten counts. CDR3 residues: CASSWGLAGGLSSYEQYF. In DNA, the CDR3 is TGTGCCAGCAGCTGGGGACTAGCGGGGGGCCTAAGCTCCTACGAGCAGTACTTC. This chain links TRBV7-9 with TRBJ2-7; 15 positions agree with TRBD2. V was clipped by 4 bases and J by 0 bases; unmatched bases: 7. Germline V gives CDR1 SEHNR, CDR2 FQNEAQ (reference sequence). This CDR3 spans 18 amino acids.

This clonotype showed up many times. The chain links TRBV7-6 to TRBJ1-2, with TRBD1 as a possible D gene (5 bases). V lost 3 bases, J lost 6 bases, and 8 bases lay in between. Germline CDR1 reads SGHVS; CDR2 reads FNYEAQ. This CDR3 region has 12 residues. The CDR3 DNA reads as TGTGCCAGCAGCTTTGCGGGGGATGGCTACACCTTC. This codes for CASSFAGDGYTF.

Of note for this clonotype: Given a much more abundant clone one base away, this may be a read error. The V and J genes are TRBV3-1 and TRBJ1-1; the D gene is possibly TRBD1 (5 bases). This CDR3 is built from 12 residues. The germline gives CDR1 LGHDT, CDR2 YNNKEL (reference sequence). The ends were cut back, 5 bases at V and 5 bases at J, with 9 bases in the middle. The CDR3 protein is CASSARVTEAFF. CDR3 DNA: TGTGCCAGCAGCGCCAGGGTTACTGAAGCTTTCTTT.

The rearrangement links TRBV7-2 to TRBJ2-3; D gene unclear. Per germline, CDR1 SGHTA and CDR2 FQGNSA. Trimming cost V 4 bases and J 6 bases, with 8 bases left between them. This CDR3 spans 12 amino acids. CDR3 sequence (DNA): TGTGCCAGCAGCTCGTGGGCCGATACGCAGTATTTT. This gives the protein CASSSWADTQYF.

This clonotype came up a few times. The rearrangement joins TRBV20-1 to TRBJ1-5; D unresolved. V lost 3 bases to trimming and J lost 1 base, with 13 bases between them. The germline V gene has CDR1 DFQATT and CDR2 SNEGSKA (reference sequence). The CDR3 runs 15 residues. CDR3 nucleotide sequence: TGCAGTGCTAGTTACCCCCTCGGGAGCAATCAGCCCCAGCATTTT. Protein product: CSASYPLGSNQPQHF.

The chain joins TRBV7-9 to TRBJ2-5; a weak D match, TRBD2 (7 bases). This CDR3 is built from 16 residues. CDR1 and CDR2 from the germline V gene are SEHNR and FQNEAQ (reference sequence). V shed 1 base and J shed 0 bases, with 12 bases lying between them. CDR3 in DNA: TGTGCCAGCAGCTTAGGAGGGGGGGCACACCAAGAGACCCAGTACTTC. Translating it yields CASSLGGGAHQETQYF.

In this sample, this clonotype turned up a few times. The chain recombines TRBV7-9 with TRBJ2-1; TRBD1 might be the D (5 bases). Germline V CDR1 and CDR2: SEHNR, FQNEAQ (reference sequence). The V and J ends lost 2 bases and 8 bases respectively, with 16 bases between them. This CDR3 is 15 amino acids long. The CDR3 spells CASSLTGRVVDEQFF. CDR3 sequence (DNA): TGTGCCAGCAGCTTAACCGGCAGGGTAGTCGATGAGCAGTTCTTC.

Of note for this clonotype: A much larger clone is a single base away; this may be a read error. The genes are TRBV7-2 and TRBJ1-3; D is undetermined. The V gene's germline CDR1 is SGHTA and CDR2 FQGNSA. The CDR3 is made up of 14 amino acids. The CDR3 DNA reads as TGTGTCAGCAGCTTAATGAACTCTGGAAACACCATATATTTT. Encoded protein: CVSSLMNSGNTIYF. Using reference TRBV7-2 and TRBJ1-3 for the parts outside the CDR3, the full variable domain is GAGVSQSPSNKVTEKGKDVELRCDPISGHTALYWYRQSLGQGLEFLIYFQGNSAPDKSGLPSDRFSAERTGGSVSTLTIQRTQQEDSAVYLCVSSLMNSGNTIYFGEGSWLTVV.

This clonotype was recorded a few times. The DNA for the CDR3 is TGTGCCAGCAGCTTCGTCGATGGGCGGGGCGCCACAGATACGCAGTATTTT. Its protein is CASSFVDGRGATDTQYF. This chain uses TRBV7-8 with TRBJ2-3, with D maybe TRBD2 (6 bases). CDR3 length: 17 amino acids. V lost 3 bases and J 2 bases, leaving 18 bases between the germline ends. Per germline, CDR1 SGHVS and CDR2 FQNEAQ.